This paragraph covers one T cell receptor (beta chain) sequence. Its antigen is currently unknown. These data originate in a study of cytomegalovirus exposure and HLA in healthy donors. The study, taken as a whole, reports: Most TCR sequences were uncommon, yet certain public TCRs appeared in many donors.

The CDR3 loop spans 16 amino acids. The J segment lost 7 bases and the V segment lost 2 bases, leaving 11 bases of the junction unmatched. The germline V gene encodes CDR1 MGHRA and CDR2 YSYEKL. Among the 120 subjects of the validation cohort, separate from the roughly 670-subject first cohort, were the donors. The repertoire was sequenced with immunoSEQ multiplex PCR; TCRdb's copy has only in-frame clones and lacks some. The sample lists approximately 140,000 clones, almost 90% seen once, with approximately 7.5% in the top ten. This clonotype originated in a woman between 18 and 29 years old in good health and CMV-seropositive. J is TRBJ2-1 and V is TRBV4-1, with 7 bases fitting TRBD2. Sequenced material: PBMCs. CDR3 loop: CASSQRGGVGGNEQFF. CDR3 sequence (DNA): TGCGCCAGCAGCCAACGCGGGGGTGTGGGTGGTAATGAGCAGTTCTTC.